This is a list of T cell receptor beta chains from one sample in a study of T cell responses to AZD1222 COVID-19 vaccine. The protocol was immunoSEQ multiplex PCR, while the TCRdb copy is restricted to in-frame clones and leaves out a portion. The sample has about 94,000 clones; roughly 90% are singletons. The specimen was peripheral blood, collected on day 0 of AZD1222 vaccination. The receptor set was obtained from an adult in good health. The CDR3 runs from the conserved cysteine through the conserved F or W. The D gene is left open where the match is weak. Clone size is stated in some rows and not others, as once, few, many or a class when expanded.

clone_size: -
j_call: TRBJ1-1
v_call: TRBV29-1
d_call: -
cdr3_nt: TGCAGCGTTGAAGACGGGGGGGTCGGAGCTTTCTTT
cdr3_aa: CSVEDGGVGAFF

clone_size: -
j_call: TRBJ1-1
v_call: TRBV11-1
d_call: -
cdr3_nt: TGTGCCAGCAGGGGAGAGGGGGTTAACACTGAAGCTTTCTTT
cdr3_aa: CASRGEGVNTEAFF

clone_size: -
j_call: TRBJ1-2
v_call: TRBV7-9
d_call: TRBD1
cdr3_nt: TGTGCCAGCAGCACGACCGGGACAGGGGGTGGGTTTTATGGCTACACCTTC
cdr3_aa: CASSTTGTGGGFYGYTF

clone_size: -
j_call: TRBJ2-7
v_call: TRBV2
d_call: -
cdr3_nt: TGTGCCAGCAGTGAAGGTACTACCAGCTCCTACGAGCAGTACTTC
cdr3_aa: CASSEGTTSSYEQYF

clone_size: -
j_call: TRBJ2-3
v_call: TRBV30
d_call: TRBD2
cdr3_nt: TGTGCCTGGAGCTTGTGGCGGGGGGGTGATACGCAGTATTTT
cdr3_aa: CAWSLWRGGDTQYF

clone_size: -
j_call: TRBJ1-1
v_call: TRBV7-2
d_call: TRBD1
cdr3_nt: TGTGCCAGCAGCTGGAGAGGCGGGACAGGGAGGGCTGAAGCTTTCTTT
cdr3_aa: CASSWRGGTGRAEAFF

clone_size: -
j_call: TRBJ1-5
v_call: TRBV4-1
d_call: -
cdr3_nt: TGCGCCAGCAGCCAAGAGAGTTTCCAGCCCCAGCATTTT
cdr3_aa: CASSQESFQPQHF

clone_size: -
j_call: TRBJ2-2
v_call: TRBV9
d_call: -
cdr3_nt: TGTGCCAGCAGCGTAGCCTCATTTGGGGGCGGAAACACCGGGGAGCTGTTTTTT
cdr3_aa: CASSVASFGGGNTGELFF

clone_size: -
j_call: TRBJ1-1
v_call: TRBV6-5
d_call: TRBD1
cdr3_nt: TGTGCCAGCAGTCCTCAACAGGGGGCGGCAGCTTTCTTT
cdr3_aa: CASSPQQGAAAFF

clone_size: -
j_call: TRBJ1-2
v_call: TRBV30
d_call: TRBD1
cdr3_nt: TGTGCCTGGAGTGGGGACAGGGCCAACTATGGCTACACCTTC
cdr3_aa: CAWSGDRANYGYTF

clone_size: -
j_call: TRBJ2-3
v_call: TRBV18
d_call: TRBD1
cdr3_nt: TGTGCCAGCTCACCACCCCAACGGACAGGGACAGATACGCAGTATTTT
cdr3_aa: CASSPPQRTGTDTQYF

clone_size: -
j_call: TRBJ2-5
v_call: TRBV10-3
d_call: TRBD2
cdr3_nt: TGTGCCATCAGTGAGTCGGGACTAGGGGAGACCCAGTACTTC
cdr3_aa: CAISESGLGETQYF

clone_size: -
j_call: TRBJ2-3
v_call: TRBV5-1
d_call: TRBD1
cdr3_nt: TGCGCCAGCAGCTCGACAGGGGATATCGCAGATACGCAGTATTTT
cdr3_aa: CASSSTGDIADTQYF

clone_size: -
j_call: TRBJ2-7
v_call: TRBV3-1/TRBV3-2
d_call: -
cdr3_nt: TGTGCCAGCAGCCAAGTGGACTCCGCCTACGAGCAGTACTTC
cdr3_aa: CASSQVDSAYEQYF

clone_size: -
j_call: TRBJ2-2
v_call: TRBV14
d_call: TRBD2
cdr3_nt: TGTGCCAGCAGCCCGGGACTAGCGGGGTTATGGGCCGGGGAGCTGTTTTTT
cdr3_aa: CASSPGLAGLWAGELFF

clone_size: -
j_call: TRBJ2-7
v_call: TRBV29-1
d_call: -
cdr3_nt: TGCAGCGTTCAGGCAGTAGCCTACGAGCAGTACTTC
cdr3_aa: CSVQAVAYEQYF

clone_size: -
j_call: TRBJ2-2
v_call: TRBV11-2
d_call: TRBD1
cdr3_nt: TGTGCCAGCAGACCTGACAGGGGAGGAAACACCGGGGAGCTGTTTTTT
cdr3_aa: CASRPDRGGNTGELFF

clone_size: -
j_call: TRBJ1-4
v_call: TRBV19
d_call: -
cdr3_nt: TGTGCCAGTAGTCCCGGACAGCTTACTGAAAAACTGTTTTTT
cdr3_aa: CASSPGQLTEKLFF

clone_size: -
j_call: TRBJ1-4
v_call: TRBV30
d_call: -
cdr3_nt: TGTGCCTGGAGTGGGGGCCATAATAAAGAAAAACTGTTTTTT
cdr3_aa: CAWSGGHNKEKLFF

clone_size: -
j_call: TRBJ1-1
v_call: TRBV6-5
d_call: -
cdr3_nt: TGTGCCAGCTCGGGGGGGCGCAGGAACACTGAAGCTTTCTTT
cdr3_aa: CASSGGRRNTEAFF

clone_size: -
j_call: TRBJ1-6
v_call: TRBV19
d_call: -
cdr3_nt: TGTGCCAGTAGTCCTATACAGGCGCTCAATTCACCCCTCCACTTT
cdr3_aa: CASSPIQALNSPLHF

clone_size: -
j_call: TRBJ1-4
v_call: TRBV7-9
d_call: -
cdr3_nt: TGTGCCAGCAGCTTAGCTCCGACAACTAATGAAAAACTGTTTTTT
cdr3_aa: CASSLAPTTNEKLFF

clone_size: -
j_call: TRBJ1-3
v_call: TRBV4-2
d_call: -
cdr3_nt: TGTGCCAGCAGCCAAGATCCGGCTGGTGGAAACACCATATATTTT
cdr3_aa: CASSQDPAGGNTIYF

clone_size: -
j_call: TRBJ2-7
v_call: TRBV5-1
d_call: TRBD1
cdr3_nt: TGCGCCAGCAGCTTTTTAGGACAGGGGGCCTACGAGCAGTACTTC
cdr3_aa: CASSFLGQGAYEQYF

clone_size: -
j_call: TRBJ2-1
v_call: TRBV3-1/TRBV3-2
d_call: -
cdr3_nt: TGTGCCAGCAGCCAAGAGGGGTGGGGGGCTGAGCAGTTCTTC
cdr3_aa: CASSQEGWGAEQFF

clone_size: few
j_call: TRBJ1-4
v_call: TRBV7-2
d_call: -
cdr3_nt: TGTGCCAGCAGCCCTTGGGGGCGGGATGAAAAACTGTTTTTT
cdr3_aa: CASSPWGRDEKLFF

clone_size: few
j_call: TRBJ1-4
v_call: TRBV18
d_call: -
cdr3_nt: TGTGCCAGCTCGTCCTCAACTAATGAAAAACTGTTTTTT
cdr3_aa: CASSSSTNEKLFF

clone_size: -
j_call: TRBJ1-6
v_call: TRBV28
d_call: TRBD1
cdr3_nt: TGTGCCAGCACCTCCCCGGCCCAGGGGGGTAAAAATTCACCCCTCCACTTT
cdr3_aa: CASTSPAQGGKNSPLHF

clone_size: -
j_call: TRBJ2-6
v_call: TRBV21-1
d_call: -
cdr3_nt: TGTGCCAGCAGCGCGACTAGCTCTGGGGCCAACGTCCTGACTTTC
cdr3_aa: CASSATSSGANVLTF

clone_size: -
j_call: TRBJ2-7
v_call: TRBV19
d_call: -
cdr3_nt: TGTGCCAGTAGTAACCCGACCAGTGGGGGCGACTCCTACGAGCAGTACTTC
cdr3_aa: CASSNPTSGGDSYEQYF

clone_size: -
j_call: TRBJ2-5
v_call: TRBV7-9
d_call: -
cdr3_nt: TGTGCCAGCAGCTTAGGAGGCACAGAAAAAGAGACCCAGTACTTC
cdr3_aa: CASSLGGTEKETQYF

clone_size: once
j_call: TRBJ2-2
v_call: TRBV28
d_call: TRBD1
cdr3_nt: TGTGCCAGCAGTTTATCACAGGGGGCGAGCACCGGGGAGCTGTTTTTT
cdr3_aa: CASSLSQGASTGELFF

clone_size: -
j_call: TRBJ1-6
v_call: TRBV3-1/TRBV3-2
d_call: TRBD1
cdr3_nt: TGTGCCAGCAGCCAAGATCCCCCAGGGGGATCACCCCTCCACTTT
cdr3_aa: CASSQDPPGGSPLHF

clone_size: -
j_call: TRBJ1-1
v_call: TRBV19
d_call: -
cdr3_nt: TGTGCCAGTAGTATAGCCGTCTTGAACACTGAAGCTTTCTTT
cdr3_aa: CASSIAVLNTEAFF

clone_size: -
j_call: TRBJ2-7
v_call: TRBV6-2/TRBV6-3
d_call: TRBD2
cdr3_nt: TGTGCCAGCAACCCTGGGGTAGCGGGGACCTACGAGCAGTACTTC
cdr3_aa: CASNPGVAGTYEQYF

clone_size: -
j_call: TRBJ1-5
v_call: TRBV19
d_call: -
cdr3_nt: TGTGCCAGTAGTACGGTAGAATCGAGCAATCAGCCCCAGCATTTT
cdr3_aa: CASSTVESSNQPQHF

clone_size: few
j_call: TRBJ2-1
v_call: TRBV3-1/TRBV3-2
d_call: -
cdr3_nt: TGTGCCAGCAGCCAAGCTCGCAGTTTCAATGAGCAGTTCTTC
cdr3_aa: CASSQARSFNEQFF

clone_size: -
j_call: TRBJ2-3
v_call: TRBV3-1/TRBV3-2
d_call: -
cdr3_nt: TGTGCCAGCAGCCCCGCCACCCTTAGCACAGATACGCAGTATTTT
cdr3_aa: CASSPATLSTDTQYF

clone_size: -
j_call: TRBJ2-5
v_call: TRBV3-1/TRBV3-2
d_call: -
cdr3_nt: TGTGCCAGCAGCCAAAAGGGGGGTCCTTCAAAGGAGACCCAGTACTTC
cdr3_aa: CASSQKGGPSKETQYF

clone_size: -
j_call: TRBJ2-7
v_call: TRBV4-3
d_call: -
cdr3_nt: TGCGCCAGCAGCCAAGATGGAGGTCTGGGAAGGGAAGAGCAGTACTTC
cdr3_aa: CASSQDGGLGREEQYF

clone_size: -
j_call: TRBJ1-2
v_call: TRBV6-2/TRBV6-3
d_call: -
cdr3_nt: TGTGCCAGCAGTTACGGGACACCTGGCTACACCTTC
cdr3_aa: CASSYGTPGYTF

clone_size: -
j_call: TRBJ2-3
v_call: TRBV4-3
d_call: -
cdr3_nt: TGCGCCAGCAGCCAAGCACTCTCCGGCGGACTCACAGATACGCAGTATTTT
cdr3_aa: CASSQALSGGLTDTQYF

clone_size: -
j_call: TRBJ1-5
v_call: TRBV2
d_call: TRBD1
cdr3_nt: TGTGCCAGCAGTGATGGACAGGCGGGGAATTGGAATCAGCCCCAGCATTTT
cdr3_aa: CASSDGQAGNWNQPQHF

clone_size: few
j_call: TRBJ1-2
v_call: TRBV30
d_call: -
cdr3_nt: TGTGCCTGGAGAGTGAATGACCGTGTACCATACACCTTC
cdr3_aa: CAWRVNDRVPYTF

clone_size: -
j_call: TRBJ2-2
v_call: TRBV6-5
d_call: -
cdr3_nt: TGTGCCAGCGGCCCTACGAACACCGGGGAGCTGTTTTTT
cdr3_aa: CASGPTNTGELFF

clone_size: -
j_call: TRBJ1-3
v_call: TRBV10-3
d_call: -
cdr3_nt: TGTGCCATCAACGCAGGGCCCTCTGGAAACACCATATATTTT
cdr3_aa: CAINAGPSGNTIYF

clone_size: few
j_call: TRBJ1-4
v_call: TRBV19
d_call: TRBD1
cdr3_nt: TGTGCCAGTAGCCCTGACAGGGATGGGGCAAAACTGTTTTTT
cdr3_aa: CASSPDRDGAKLFF

clone_size: -
j_call: TRBJ1-5
v_call: TRBV6-2/TRBV6-3
d_call: -
cdr3_nt: TGTGCCAGCAGCGTAAACGGACCGTCATTTAGCAATCAGCCCCAGCATTTT
cdr3_aa: CASSVNGPSFSNQPQHF

clone_size: -
j_call: TRBJ1-5
v_call: TRBV28
d_call: -
cdr3_nt: TGTGCCAGCAGTCCCGCCCGGGGCAATCAGCCCCAGCATTTT
cdr3_aa: CASSPARGNQPQHF

clone_size: -
j_call: TRBJ2-7
v_call: TRBV7-2
d_call: TRBD1
cdr3_nt: TGTGCCAGCAGCGTAACAGGGGGCTCCTACGAGCAGTACTTC
cdr3_aa: CASSVTGGSYEQYF

clone_size: -
j_call: TRBJ2-7
v_call: TRBV6-5
d_call: TRBD1
cdr3_nt: TGTGCCAGCAGTTCCCGGGACAGGGGAACCTACGAGCAGTACTTC
cdr3_aa: CASSSRDRGTYEQYF

clone_size: -
j_call: TRBJ2-2
v_call: TRBV6-5
d_call: -
cdr3_nt: TGTGCCAGCACCGCTGGGGGATACACCGGGGAGCTGTTTTTT
cdr3_aa: CASTAGGYTGELFF

clone_size: -
j_call: TRBJ2-7
v_call: TRBV5-1
d_call: -
cdr3_nt: TGCGCCAGCAGCTCCGGAGTCTCCTACGAGCAGTACTTC
cdr3_aa: CASSSGVSYEQYF

clone_size: -
j_call: TRBJ2-3
v_call: TRBV5-1
d_call: TRBD1
cdr3_nt: TGCGCCAGCAGCTACCAGGGGGATCGGACAGATACGCAGTATTTT
cdr3_aa: CASSYQGDRTDTQYF

clone_size: -
j_call: TRBJ2-2
v_call: TRBV24-1
d_call: -
cdr3_nt: TGTGCCACCAGCTCAGGGGTTTCAGGCGGGGAGCTGTTTTTT
cdr3_aa: CATSSGVSGGELFF

clone_size: -
j_call: TRBJ2-1
v_call: TRBV19
d_call: -
cdr3_nt: TGTGCCAGTAGTATAGGGTTTAACGATGAGCAGTTCTTC
cdr3_aa: CASSIGFNDEQFF

clone_size: -
j_call: TRBJ2-1
v_call: TRBV19
d_call: -
cdr3_nt: TGTGCCAGTAGTAGCCAGGTTACCTACAATGAGCAGTTCTTC
cdr3_aa: CASSSQVTYNEQFF